The rows below give T cell receptor beta chains drawn from one sample of a study of shared T cell receptors in the human thymus. Here immunoSEQ multiplex PCR was the method, and the copy in TCRdb shows in-frame clones only, minus some. This sample has 550,000 to 800,000 clones; 75% to 90% occur once, and the top ten carry about 0.0098%. These sequences were also reported in another study, on human thymus T cells.

Sequencing was carried out using thymocytes. The source of these receptors is a girl in the first two years of life with a congenital heart defect. The CDR3 runs from the conserved cysteine through the conserved F or W. Fields, in order: V gene, J gene, clone size, D gene, CDR3 protein, CDR3 DNA. A D gene is named only where the DNA matches it firmly. Clone size, where shown, is once, few, many, or a class for clones that have expanded.

TRBV6-6,TRBJ1-2,.,TRBD1,CASSPTHRQGAYGYTF,TGTGCCAGCAGCCCGACCCATCGACAGGGGGCCTATGGCTACACCTTC
TRBV11-3,TRBJ2-3,.,TRBD2,CASSLDWGEGPSTDTQYF,TGTGCCAGCAGCTTAGATTGGGGGGAGGGACCTAGCACAGATACGCAGTATTTT
TRBV7-7,TRBJ1-3,.,.,CASSLRVSRNTIYF,TGTGCTAGCAGCTTACGGGTATCCAGAAACACCATATATTTT
TRBV12-1,TRBJ2-7,few,.,CASSGSEGGDEQYF,TGTGCCAGCAGCGGTAGTGAGGGGGGGGACGAGCAGTACTTC
TRBV5-1,TRBJ2-7,once,TRBD1,CASGEGTGNSYEQYF,TGCGCCAGCGGGGAAGGGACAGGCAACTCCTACGAGCAGTACTTC
TRBV5-5,TRBJ2-5,.,.,CASSLNSPRVVQETQYF,TGTGCCAGCAGCTTGAATTCCCCCAGGGTCGTCCAAGAGACCCAGTACTTC
TRBV19,TRBJ2-7,.,.,CASSISAAKTYEQYF,TGTGCCAGTAGTATATCCGCCGCGAAGACCTACGAGCAGTACTTC
TRBV25-1,TRBJ1-1,.,.,CASKGSPEAFF,TGTGCCAGCAAGGGGTCCCCGGAAGCTTTCTTT
TRBV28,TRBJ2-1,.,TRBD2,CASSFGETGTSGVGVGNEQFF,TGTGCCAGCAGTTTCGGAGAAACCGGGACTAGCGGGGTAGGGGTAGGTAATGAGCAGTTCTTC
TRBV15,TRBJ1-2,.,.,CATSRGIERGPSYGYTF,TGTGCCACCAGCAGAGGCATTGAGCGAGGCCCTAGCTATGGCTACACCTTC
TRBV6-5,TRBJ1-3,.,.,CASSYSWGGSGNTIYF,TGTGCCAGCAGTTACTCATGGGGGGGGAGTGGAAACACCATATATTTT
TRBV10-3,TRBJ1-3,few,.,CAISDSSDCPLVDTIYF,TGTGCCATCAGTGACTCCAGCGACTGTCCCCTAGTTGACACCATATATTTT
TRBV6-4,TRBJ1-1,.,TRBD1,CASSNTLQGENTEAFF,TGTGCCAGCAGTAACACCCTACAGGGGGAGAACACTGAAGCTTTCTTT
TRBV6-5,TRBJ1-1,.,.,CASRQGRNTEAFF,TGTGCCAGCAGACAGGGACGCAACACTGAAGCTTTCTTT
TRBV18,TRBJ1-6,once,.,CASSPKNRHVYSPLHF,TGTGCCAGCTCACCAAAGAACAGGCATGTTTATTCACCCCTCCACTTT
TRBV5-8,TRBJ1-6,few,.,CASSSSDMSSYNSPLHF,TGTGCCAGCAGCTCCTCGGACATGAGCTCCTATAATTCACCCCTCCACTTT
TRBV6-1,TRBJ1-5,.,TRBD1,CASSEETEAWTGAFPDSNQPQHF,TGTGCCAGCAGTGAAGAGACAGAGGCATGGACAGGGGCCTTTCCAGATAGCAATCAGCCCCAGCATTTT
TRBV27,TRBJ1-1,.,.,CASSLKGTLTEAFF,TGTGCCAGCAGTTTAAAAGGGACATTGACTGAAGCTTTCTTT
TRBV27,TRBJ2-3,.,TRBD2,CASSLQGLAGGDFLEASTDTQYF,TGTGCCAGCAGCCTACAGGGACTAGCGGGGGGCGACTTCCTAGAGGCCAGCACAGATACGCAGTATTTT
TRBV16,TRBJ1-6,.,.,CASSPPDESPYNSPLHF,TGTGCCAGCAGCCCCCCTGATGAGTCGCCCTATAATTCACCCCTCCACTTT
TRBV9,TRBJ1-1,.,.,CASSVLGDGGTEAFF,TGTGCCAGCAGCGTATTAGGTGACGGAGGAACTGAAGCTTTCTTT
TRBV27,TRBJ2-2,.,.,CASSSKPGELFF,TGTGCCAGCAGTTCGAAGCCCGGGGAGCTGTTTTTT
TRBV11-2,TRBJ2-7,.,TRBD1,CASSIRDRGYEQYF,TGTGCCAGCAGCATCCGGGACAGGGGCTACGAGCAGTACTTC
TRBV9,TRBJ1-4,once,.,CASSVGGEREKLFF,TGTGCCAGCAGCGTAGGGGGAGAGCGGGAAAAACTGTTTTTT
TRBV2,TRBJ1-2,.,.,CASSEAGGNGYTF,TGTGCCAGCAGTGAAGCGGGAGGGAATGGCTACACCTTC
TRBV7-2,TRBJ2-5,.,.,CASSLAGLLETQYF,TGTGCCAGCAGCTTAGCGGGGCTCCTAGAGACCCAGTACTTC